The rows below give T cell receptor beta chains drawn from one sample of a study of Graves' ophthalmopathy and Graves' hyperthyroidism. TCRdb re-called the multiplex PCR reads through MiXCR, storing one row per CDR3 protein. The sample records about 57,000 distinct CDR3 sequences, roughly 46% being singletons. The specimen was peripheral blood. The source is an adult woman with Graves' ophthalmopathy. Each CDR3 is given with its conserved first and last residue. The D gene is left open where the match is weak. Clone sizes are given selectively: once, few, many, or a class where the clone is expanded.

clone_size | d_call | j_call | v_call | cdr3_nt | cdr3_aa
many | NA | TRBJ1-2 | TRBV4-3 | TGCGCCAGCAGCCAAGGGGAAGGGTTGGACAGAGGCTACACCTTC | CASSQGEGLDRGYTF
NA | TRBD1 | TRBJ1-1 | TRBV20-1 | TGCAGTGCTAGAGATCCACTCAACGCCGGGACAGGGGGCACTGAAGCTTTCTTT | CSARDPLNAGTGGTEAFF
many | NA | TRBJ1-3 | TRBV2 | TGTGCCAGCACCCCGGGAAACACCATATATTTT | CASTPGNTIYF
NA | TRBD1 | TRBJ2-1 | TRBV29-1 | TGCAGCTTCCGGACAGGACCGGGGACGCGGTTCTTC | CSFRTGPGTRFF
once | NA | TRBJ2-1 | TRBV7-2 | TGTGCCAGCAGCCCAGGGGGAGGGGGGAATGAGCAGTTCTTC | CASSPGGGGNEQFF
NA | NA | TRBJ1-2 | TRBV12-3/TRBV12-4 | TGTGCCAGCAGTTTAGTGTCCGCTAACTATGGCTACACCTTC | CASSLVSANYGYTF
NA | TRBD2 | TRBJ2-5 | TRBV11-2 | TGTGCCAGCGGGGGACTAGCGGATAGAGAGACCCAGTACTTC | CASGGLADRETQYF
NA | NA | TRBJ1-5 | TRBV25-1 | TGTGCCAGCAGTGAATACCGGCAGGGCATGGGCGAGCATTTT | CASSEYRQGMGEHF
NA | TRBD1 | TRBJ1-2 | TRBV10-3 | TGTGCCATCAGTGGGGGACAGTATGGCTACACCTTC | CAISGGQYGYTF
once | NA | TRBJ2-3 | TRBV6-5 | TGTGCCAGCAGTGAAGCTAGCATCGGTACGCAGTATTTT | CASSEASIGTQYF
once | TRBD2 | TRBJ2-5 | TRBV12-3/TRBV12-4 | TGTGCCAGCAGCTCAGCGGGAGGGCTCCAAGAGACCCAGTACTTC | CASSSAGGLQETQYF
few | TRBD2 | TRBJ2-3 | TRBV30 | TGTGCCTGGAGTCGGAAGGTAGCGGGAGGAACGCAGTATTTT | CAWSRKVAGGTQYF
once | TRBD1 | TRBJ2-7 | TRBV20-1 | TGCAGTGCTAGGGGAGACAGGGCCTACGAGCAGTACTTC | CSARGDRAYEQYF
many | TRBD2 | TRBJ2-1 | TRBV5-5 | TGTGCCAGCAGCTTGTTTCTAGCGGGGCTCAATGAGCAGTTCTTC | CASSLFLAGLNEQFF
many | NA | TRBJ1-4 | TRBV4-2 | TGTGCCAGCAGCCAAGGTGCGGCACCAACTAATGAAAAACTGTTTTTT | CASSQGAAPTNEKLFF
many | NA | TRBJ2-4 | TRBV7-2 | TGTGCCAGCAGCTTAGCGGGTGTGGGGGGTTTAACCAAAAACATTCAGTACTTC | CASSLAGVGGLTKNIQYF
many | TRBD2 | TRBJ2-1 | TRBV2 | TGTGCCAGCAGTGAAACCCCCGGGAGGGACAATGAGCAGTTCTTC | CASSETPGRDNEQFF
once | TRBD2 | TRBJ2-1 | TRBV29-1 | TGCAGCTTCGGACTAGCGGGAGGGCCTCGTGAGCAGTTCTTC | CSFGLAGGPREQFF
NA | NA | TRBJ1-1 | TRBV5-5 | TGTGCCAGCAGGCCAGGGGAAGCTTTCTTT | CASRPGEAFF
many | TRBD2 | TRBJ2-5 | TRBV4-1 | TGCGCCAGCAGCCTTAGTGGGACTAGCGGGAATACTGAGACCCAGTACTTC | CASSLSGTSGNTETQYF
many | TRBD2 | TRBJ2-7 | TRBV5-8 | TGTGCCAGCAGCTTGACTAGCGGGAAGTACGAGCAGTACTTC | CASSLTSGKYEQYF
many | NA | TRBJ1-1 | TRBV5-1 | TGCGCCAGCAGCTTGAGGGGGGGGAACACTGAAGCTTTCTTT | CASSLRGGNTEAFF